One and the same sample provided the 9 T cell receptor beta chains below, sequenced in a study of vaccination effects on CD4 cells after COVID-19. Method: immunoSEQ multiplex PCR; TCRdb's copy keeps in-frame clones and lacks some. Of almost 70,000 clones in the sample, 74% are singletons; the top ten hold roughly 1.5%. Antigen specificity for these receptors is unknown. Under the ViraFEST assay, PBMC were stimulated with viral peptide pools so that antigen-specific CD4+ T cells expanded. Sequencing was performed afterwards. CD4+ T cells were isolated after around 10 days of culture. Participants got two doses of BNT162b2 or mRNA-1273 vaccine. This sample comprised CD4+ T cells from PBMCs cultured with HCoV-229E spike peptides, obtained after COVID-19 vaccination. These receptors originate from a human donor who received a COVID-19 vaccine.

This chain uses TRBV5-1 with TRBJ2-7; 8 nucleotides match TRBD2. Germline loops: CDR1 SGHRS, CDR2 YFSETQ. This CDR3 has 13 residues. J gave up 3 bases and V 2 bases, and 1 base lay outside the gene matches. CDR3 sequence (DNA): TGCGCCAGCAGCTTAAGCGGGGGCTACGAGCAGTACGTC. Translation: CASSLSGGYEQYV.

The count of this clone is one. The chain has TRBV2 and TRBJ1-1, with D unresolved. Trimming removed 0 bases at V and 3 bases at J, with 8 bases between. The CDR3 length is 14 residues. CDR1 is SNHLY, CDR2 FYNNEI, per germline. CDR3 sequence: CASSEAPRDTEAFF. CDR3 DNA sequence: TGTGCCAGCAGTGAAGCGCCGCGAGACACTGAAGCTTTCTTT. The full variable domain, rest sourced from reference TRBV2 and TRBJ1-1, is EPEVTQTPSHQVTQMGQEVILRCVPISNHLYFYWYRQILGQKVEFLVSFYNNEISEKSEIFDDQFSVERPDGSNFTLKIRSTKLEDSAMYFCASSEAPRDTEAFFGQGTRLTVV.

The J gene is TRBJ2-1, the V gene TRBV7-2; D not resolved. This CDR3 spans 14 amino acids. From germline, CDR1 is SGHTA and CDR2 FQGNSA. Trimming stripped 2 bases from V and 8 bases from J, with 13 bases between. The CDR3 coding sequence is TGTGCCAGCAGCTTATTGGGCAGCCGCGATGAGCAGTTCTTC. Translating it yields CASSLLGSRDEQFF.

V and J are TRBV29-1 and TRBJ1-1; weak D call: TRBD1 (5 bases). Trimming stripped 7 bases from V and 6 bases from J, with 18 bases between. Germline loops: CDR1 SQVTM, CDR2 ANQGSEA. The CDR3 runs to 13 residues. CDR3 DNA sequence: TGCAGCGGGGGTAGGGGTTTGGCCGCTGAAGCTTTCTTT. Translation gives CSGGRGLAAEAFF.

The rearrangement uses TRBV6-5 and TRBJ2-3; D ambiguous. Trimming shortened V by 2 bases and J by 2 bases, and 8 bases separated the two germline ends. The CDR3 has 14 residues. Germline lookup yields CDR1 MNHEY and CDR2 SVGAGI. CDR3 coding DNA: TGTGCCAGCAGTTACGGTCATAACACAGATACGCAGTATTTT. Translated: CASSYGHNTDTQYF.

The J gene is TRBJ2-5, the V gene TRBV19, with D maybe TRBD1 (7 bases). The CDR3 runs to 15 residues. With 1 base removed from V and 4 bases from J, the gap between germline ends came to 13 bases. Germline CDR1 LNHDA, CDR2 SQIVND (reference sequence). CDR3 loop: CASSIGAGGRETQYF. In nucleotides, the CDR3 is TGTGCCAGTAGTATAGGGGCAGGGGGGAGAGAGACCCAGTACTTC.

The CDR3 DNA reads as TGTGCCAGCAGCTTATATGGTGGGCGCGAAGCTTTCTTT. Translating it yields CASSLYGGREAFF. The chain has TRBV11-2 and TRBJ1-1; D gene unclear. Trimming took off 2 bases at V and 8 bases at J, with 12 bases between the two ends. The germline V gene encodes CDR1 SGHAT and CDR2 FQNNGV. This CDR3 is 13 amino acids long. The variable domain in full, completed from reference TRBV11-2 and TRBJ1-1, reads EAGVAQSPRYKIIEKRQSVAFWCNPISGHATLYWYQQILGQGPKLLIQFQNNGVVDDSQLPKDRFSAERLKGVDSTLKIQPAKLEDSAVYLCASSLYGGREAFFGQGTRLTVV.

V and J are TRBV6-2 or TRBV6-3 and TRBJ2-5; no clear D gene. V was shortened by 6 bases and J by 5 bases, with 10 bases between the two germline ends. The CDR3 consists of 12 residues. The germline V gene has CDR1 MNHEY and CDR2 SVGEGT. The CDR3 DNA sequence: TGTGCCAGCAGCCAACACCGGGAGACCCAGTACTTC. Its protein is CASSQHRETQYF.

V and J are TRBV19 and TRBJ1-5, with unresolved D. Trimming cost V 5 bases and J 1 base, with 9 bases left between them. Germline V gene sequence: CDR1 LNHDA, CDR2 SQIVND (reference sequence). The CDR3 is made up of 14 amino acids. As DNA, the CDR3 is TGTGCCAGTAGTTCAATCCCGAGCAATCAGCCCCAGCATTTT. Translating gives CASSSIPSNQPQHF.